Shown below are 2 T cell receptor beta chains from a single sample sequenced in a study of T cells in Graves' hyperthyroidism and ophthalmopathy. TCR beta CDR3 regions were amplified from RNA. Carried out on the TCR CDR3, a first-round RT-PCR used the HTBI primer set. TCRdb processed the multiplex PCR reads anew with MiXCR; each CDR3 protein has one entry. The repertoire includes 600,000 or so distinct CDR3 sequences, under 20% of them detected once, and less than 4.5% sits in the top ten. The sample comprised blood. The receptors come from a woman aged 30 to 39 with Graves' hyperthyroidism.

This clonotype was seen a few times. V and J are TRBV12-3 or TRBV12-4 and TRBJ2-2; weak D call: TRBD2 (6 bases). This CDR3 is built from 16 residues. The germline V and J ends were trimmed by 3 bases and 5 bases, with 16 bases remaining between them. The DNA of the CDR3 is TGTGCCAGCAGTTTCGCCTCGGGGGTCACGACCGGGGAGCTGTTTTTT. This translates into CASSFASGVTTGELFF.

The chain uses TRBV7-9 and TRBJ2-3; the match to TRBD1 covers 7 bases. Germline V CDR1 and CDR2: SEHNR, FQNEAQ (reference sequence). The ends lost 7 bases at V and 3 bases at J; junction bases unmatched: 7. This CDR3 spans 14 amino acids. The CDR3 nucleotides read TGTGCCAGCACCGATAGGGGGCTGACAGATACGCAGTATTTT. This encodes CASTDRGLTDTQYF.